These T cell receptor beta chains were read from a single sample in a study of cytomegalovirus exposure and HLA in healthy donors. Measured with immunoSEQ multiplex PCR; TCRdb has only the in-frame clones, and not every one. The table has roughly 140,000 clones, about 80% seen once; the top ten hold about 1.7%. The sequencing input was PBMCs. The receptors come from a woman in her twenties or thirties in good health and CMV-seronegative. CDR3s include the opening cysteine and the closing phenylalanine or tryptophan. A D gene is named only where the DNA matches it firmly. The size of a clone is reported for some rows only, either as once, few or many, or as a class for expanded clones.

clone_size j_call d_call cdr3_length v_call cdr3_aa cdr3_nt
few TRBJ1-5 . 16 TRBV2 CASSEVGAASNQPQHF TGTGCCAGCAGTGAAGTGGGAGCGGCTAGCAATCAGCCCCAGCATTTT
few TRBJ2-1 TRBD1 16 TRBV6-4 CASSETWGTGGNEQFF TGTGCCAGCAGTGAGACCTGGGGGACAGGGGGCAATGAGCAGTTCTTC
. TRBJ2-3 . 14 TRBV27 CASSGGLGTDTQYF TGTGCCAGCAGTGGGGGGTTGGGCACAGATACGCAGTATTTT
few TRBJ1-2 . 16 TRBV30 CAWSRESDSLVYGYTF TGTGCCTGGAGCCGAGAATCGGACAGCTTAGTCTATGGCTACACCTTC
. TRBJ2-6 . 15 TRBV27 CASSPPVVGANVLTF TGTGCCAGCAGTCCGCCGGTGGTTGGGGCCAACGTCCTGACTTTC
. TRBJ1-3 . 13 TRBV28 CASSLEAGNTIYF TGTGCCAGCAGTTTAGAGGCCGGAAACACCATATATTTT
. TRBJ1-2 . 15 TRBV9 CASSTKPGLGYGYTF TGTGCCAGCAGCACAAAGCCGGGACTGGGCTATGGCTACACCTTC
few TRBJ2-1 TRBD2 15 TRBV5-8 CASSPGLAGGLEQFF TGTGCCAGCAGCCCGGGACTAGCGGGGGGGCTTGAGCAGTTCTTC
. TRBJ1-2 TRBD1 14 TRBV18 CASSPLRDSYGYTF TGTGCCAGCTCACCCCTCCGGGACAGCTATGGCTACACCTTC
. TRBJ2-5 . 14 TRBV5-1 CASSLGQYQETQYF TGCGCCAGCAGCTTAGGACAGTACCAAGAGACCCAGTACTTC
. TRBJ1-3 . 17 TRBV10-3 CAISEPGTPGSGNTIYF TGTGCCATCAGTGAGCCCGGGACACCTGGCTCTGGAAACACCATATATTTT